Listed below are T cell receptor beta chains from one sample, sequenced in a study of blood T cell repertoires in COVID-19. Only in-frame clones appear in the TCRdb table, and some are missing; sequencing was by immunoSEQ multiplex PCR. The data contain about 290,000 clones, 70% to 90% of them singletons. Sequencing was done on a sample of peripheral blood. The receptors were gathered from a woman in her forties or fifties with active or convalescent COVID-19. Both conserved end residues are trimmed from each CDR3. A D gene is named only where the DNA matches it firmly.

J | D | length | V | CDR3
TRBJ2-6 | - | 14 | TRBV19 | ASSIQAISGANVLT
TRBJ2-2 | - | 12 | TRBV5-1 | ASSSGVHTGELF
TRBJ1-1 | - | 13 | TRBV28 | ASTAFSLMNTEAF
TRBJ2-7 | - | 12 | TRBV27 | ASSHGTGGHEQY
TRBJ2-7 | TRBD2 | 13 | TRBV27 | ASSLFGGGSYEQY
TRBJ2-5 | TRBD1 | 14 | TRBV19 | AMRPRQGMVQETQY
TRBJ2-1 | TRBD2 | 16 | TRBV5-1 | ASGRSGTSGRVHNEQF
TRBJ2-5 | - | 13 | TRBV2 | ASTYQGYGGETQY
TRBJ2-7 | TRBD2 | 14 | TRBV6-1 | ASSEFSGRAAYEQY
TRBJ2-7 | TRBD1 | 14 | TRBV18 | ASSLSSGTGGYEQY
TRBJ1-1 | - | 11 | TRBV10-3 | AISDPGDTEAF
TRBJ2-7 | TRBD2 | 12 | TRBV9 | ASSESGRAYEQY
TRBJ1-5 | - | 13 | TRBV18 | ASSRTVASNQPQH
TRBJ2-7 | - | 13 | TRBV20-1 | SASLDRPSSYEQY
TRBJ1-2 | TRBD1 | 13 | TRBV5-1 | ASSLPGTESYGYT
TRBJ1-1 | - | 10 | TRBV7-2 | ASSPQGSEAF
TRBJ1-2 | TRBD1 | 14 | TRBV19 | ASRGWDSIDLYGYT
TRBJ2-1 | - | 13 | TRBV28 | ATQLPPHSYNEQF
TRBJ1-5 | - | 11 | TRBV2 | ASRDSVNQPQH
TRBJ2-5 | TRBD2 | 13 | TRBV19 | ASSARLAGVETQY
TRBJ2-5 | - | 13 | TRBV11-2 | ASSQWGGNSDTQY
TRBJ2-2 | - | 14 | TRBV5-1 | ASSPGQTLYTGELF
TRBJ1-5 | - | 13 | TRBV6-6 | ASSSPTPDNQPQH
TRBJ2-7 | - | 13 | TRBV3-1/TRBV3-2 | ASSQGVRGGYEQY
TRBJ1-1 | - | 10 | TRBV10-3 | ATKRLNTEAF
TRBJ1-6 | - | 11 | TRBV5-1 | ASSPEANSPLH
TRBJ2-7 | - | 10 | TRBV3-1/TRBV3-2 | ASSHGSYEQY
TRBJ1-5 | TRBD1 | 15 | TRBV23-1 | ASSHPRTGGRNQPQH
TRBJ1-2 | - | 13 | TRBV7-2 | ASSLALRPLGGYT
TRBJ1-4 | - | 12 | TRBV7-8 | ASSLAPGKEKLF
TRBJ2-3 | - | 9 | TRBV7-9 | ASRSTDTQY
TRBJ2-1 | - | 14 | TRBV10-3 | AISGMAGLPYNEQF
TRBJ2-2 | - | 10 | TRBV28 | ASSIGGGELF
TRBJ2-3 | - | 13 | TRBV5-6 | ASSFMGPSTDTQY
TRBJ1-1 | - | 11 | TRBV7-2 | ASSRVPNTEAF
TRBJ1-2 | - | 11 | TRBV2 | ASRDTRDYGYT
TRBJ2-1 | - | 11 | TRBV9 | ASSEGAWYEQF
TRBJ2-3 | - | 11 | TRBV6-5 | AHSSRSTDTQY
TRBJ1-2 | TRBD1 | 14 | TRBV5-1 | ASSLGGQGIVDGYT
TRBJ1-1 | - | 10 | TRBV12-3/TRBV12-4 | ASSDRYTEAF
TRBJ2-1 | TRBD2 | 13 | TRBV2 | ASSERASGIHEQF
TRBJ2-6 | - | 14 | TRBV2 | ASSEAVGAGANVLT
TRBJ2-1 | - | 13 | TRBV19 | ASSWAGNPIDEQF
TRBJ2-7 | TRBD1 | 14 | TRBV9 | ASSVDGTGSFFGQY
TRBJ1-1 | TRBD1 | 14 | TRBV11-3 | ASSPGPGQPNTEAF
TRBJ1-2 | TRBD1 | 10 | TRBV28 | ASSGTVTGYT
TRBJ1-1 | - | 10 | TRBV10-3 | ATRVQSFEAF
TRBJ2-1 | - | 11 | TRBV15 | ATSIQPGNEQF
TRBJ1-1 | - | 12 | TRBV28 | ASKRRTALTEAF
TRBJ1-3 | - | 18 | TRBV21-1 | ASSRSDRAKASGLGNTIY
TRBJ2-2 | - | 11 | TRBV19 | ASSPLNTGELF
TRBJ2-7 | - | 13 | TRBV27 | ASTPAGSGGYEQY
TRBJ1-5 | - | 13 | TRBV5-1 | ASSLTAGGNQPQH
TRBJ1-1 | TRBD1 | 12 | TRBV29-1 | SGQGAFMRTEAF
TRBJ2-1 | - | 11 | TRBV27 | ASSPSAGWGQF
TRBJ1-1 | - | 13 | TRBV6-5 | ASSPGGIGNTEAF
TRBJ1-5 | - | 15 | TRBV5-5 | ASSLALWGGRNQPQH
TRBJ2-7 | - | 11 | TRBV6-5 | ASSWGRWNEQY